Here is one TCR beta chain with its context. Repertoires were generated with immunoSEQ multiplex PCR, while TCRdb's copy carries only in-frame clones and drops some. The table lists about 490,000 clones, 79% of them singletons, with roughly 12% in the top ten. This record comes from a study of shared clonotypes between healthy human individuals. The sequencing input was PBMCs. The clonotype comes from a woman between 35 and 50 years old in good health. Some clones in this sample may be carry-over from other donors' samples.

CDR3 in DNA: TGTGCCAGCAGTTTATCTGCAGGGGAGACCCAGTACTTC. This sequence encodes CASSLSAGETQYF. The chain couples TRBV28 to TRBJ2-5; a weak D match, TRBD1 (5 bases). Trimming cost V 1 base and J 5 bases, with 8 bases left between them. From germline, CDR1 is MDHEN and CDR2 SYDVKM. The CDR3 runs 13 residues.